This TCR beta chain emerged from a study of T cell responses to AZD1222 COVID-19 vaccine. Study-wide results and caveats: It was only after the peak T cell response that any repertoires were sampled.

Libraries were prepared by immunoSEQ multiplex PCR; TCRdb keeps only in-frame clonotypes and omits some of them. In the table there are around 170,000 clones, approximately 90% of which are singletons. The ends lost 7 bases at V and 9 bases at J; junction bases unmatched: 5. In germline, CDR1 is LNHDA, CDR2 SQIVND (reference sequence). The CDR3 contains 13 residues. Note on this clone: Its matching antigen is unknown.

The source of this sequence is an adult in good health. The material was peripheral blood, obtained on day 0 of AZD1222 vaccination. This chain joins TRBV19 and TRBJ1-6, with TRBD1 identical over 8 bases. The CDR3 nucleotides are TGTGCCAGTAACGGACAGGGAATTTCACCCCTCCACTTT. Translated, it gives CASNGQGISPLHF. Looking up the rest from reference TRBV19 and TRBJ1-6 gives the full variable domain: DGGITQSPKYLFRKEGQNVTLSCEQNLNHDAMYWYRQDPGQGLRLIYYSQIVNDFQKGDIAEGYSVSREKKESFPLTVTSAQKNPTAFYLCASNGQGISPLHFGNGTRLTVT.